This passage covers 5 T cell receptor beta chains from one sample sequenced in a study of shared clonotypes between healthy human individuals. Here immunoSEQ multiplex PCR was the method, and the copy in TCRdb shows in-frame clones only, minus some. The sample consists of approximately 510,000 clones, around 74% of them appearing once. Sequenced input: PBMCs. The receptors stem from a woman aged 40 to 55 in good health. Some clones in this sample may be carry-over from other donors' samples.

This clone was detected only a few times. The chain combines TRBV28 with TRBJ2-7, with D possibly TRBD1 on 6 matching bases. CDR3 length equals 14 residues. V was cut by 6 bases and J by 2 bases, with 14 bases left in between. Germline-derived CDR1 and CDR2 are MDHEN and SYDVKM. The CDR3 protein is CASRPGGSTYEQYF. CDR3 DNA: TGTGCCAGCAGGCCTGGGGGCAGCACCTACGAGCAGTACTTC.

The chain joins TRBV18 to TRBJ2-7, with D possibly matching TRBD2 (7 bases). V lost 6 bases to trimming and J lost 6 bases, with 15 bases between them. Per the germline V gene, CDR1 is KGHSH and CDR2 is LQKENI. The CDR3 spans 13 residues. CDR3 bases: TGTGCCAGCTCCCAGGGGAGGGGGGGCGAGCAGTACTTC. Its protein product is CASSQGRGGEQYF.

In its sample, this clone was seen once. The chain joins TRBV28 to TRBJ2-7; D perhaps matches TRBD1 (6 bases). Per the germline V gene, CDR1 is MDHEN and CDR2 is SYDVKM. The CDR3 length is 14 residues. The V end lost 7 bases, the J end lost 2 bases, and 15 bases lay between the germline ends. The CDR3 DNA sequence: TGTGCCAGCAATACGCCGGGACATCCCTACGAGCAGTACTTC. It is translated as CASNTPGHPYEQYF.

J is TRBJ2-7 and V is TRBV18; D not resolved. CDR1 is KGHSH, CDR2 LQKENI, per germline. V lost 3 bases, J lost 3 bases, and 15 bases lay in between. There are 15 residues in the CDR3. The CDR3 spells CASSPLSSPNYEQYF. CDR3 in DNA: TGTGCCAGCTCACCCCTCTCGAGCCCAAACTACGAGCAGTACTTC.

This sequence joins TRBV5-6 and TRBJ2-2; no definite D call. Germline loops: CDR1 SGHDT, CDR2 YYEEEE. This CDR3 is 14 amino acids long. V dropped 1 base and J dropped 4 bases, with 8 bases sitting between them. The CDR3, as DNA: TGTGCCAGCAGCTTGCCAGCGTCCACCGGGGAGCTGTTTTTT. The encoded protein is CASSLPASTGELFF. Complete variable domain (other parts from reference TRBV5-6 and TRBJ2-2): DAGVTQSPTHLIKTRGQQVTLRCSPKSGHDTVSWYQQALGQGPQFIFQYYEEEERQRGNFPDRFSGHQFPNYSSELNVNALLLGDSALYLCASSLPASTGELFFGEGSRLTVL.